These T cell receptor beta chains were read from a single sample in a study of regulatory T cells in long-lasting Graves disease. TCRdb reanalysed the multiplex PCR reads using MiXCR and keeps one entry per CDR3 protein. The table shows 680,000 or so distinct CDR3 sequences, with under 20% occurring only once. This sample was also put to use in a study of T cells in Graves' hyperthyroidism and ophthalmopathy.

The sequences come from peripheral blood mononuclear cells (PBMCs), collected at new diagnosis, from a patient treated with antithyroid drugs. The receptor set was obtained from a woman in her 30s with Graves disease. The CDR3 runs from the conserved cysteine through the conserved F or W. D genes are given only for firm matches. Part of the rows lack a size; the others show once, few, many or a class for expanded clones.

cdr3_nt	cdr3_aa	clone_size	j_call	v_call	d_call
TGTGCCAGCAGAGGGGTTCGGGAGACCCAGTACTTC	CASRGVRETQYF	many	TRBJ2-5	TRBV6-1	NA
TGTGCCAGCAACCGGGGAGGGGTAGCAGATACGCAGTATTTT	CASNRGGVADTQYF	many	TRBJ2-3	TRBV2	TRBD2
TGTGCCAGCCGCCTCCCGGGACAGGGACTGGCAACTAATGAAAAACTGTTTTTT	CASRLPGQGLATNEKLFF	many	TRBJ1-4	TRBV2	TRBD1
TGTGCCAGCAGGACAGGATTAATGACCCCTGGAAACACCATATATTTT	CASRTGLMTPGNTIYF	NA	TRBJ1-3	TRBV2	NA
TGTGCCAGCAGCTTTGGGGGCGTGAACACTGAAGCTTTCTTT	CASSFGGVNTEAFF	many	TRBJ1-1	TRBV28	NA
TGTGCCACCAGTGATCCGCCGGGACAGGGGAACTACGAGCAGTACTTC	CATSDPPGQGNYEQYF	NA	TRBJ2-7	TRBV24-1	TRBD1
TGTGCCAGCAGCTGGACCGACGCTTGGAGCACAGATACGCAGTATTTT	CASSWTDAWSTDTQYF	few	TRBJ2-3	TRBV5-5	NA
TGTGCCAGCAGCTTACAGGGGAAGAATGAAAAACTGTTTTTT	CASSLQGKNEKLFF	few	TRBJ1-4	TRBV7-9	NA
TGCAGTGCTAGGGGAGGGATGTTCGACACCGGGGAGCTGTTTTTT	CSARGGMFDTGELFF	few	TRBJ2-2	TRBV20-1	TRBD2
TGTGCCAGTAGTATAGGAGAGTGGGACAGGGGCAGCAATGAGCAGTTCTTC	CASSIGEWDRGSNEQFF	many	TRBJ2-1	TRBV19	TRBD1
TGCAGCGTTGGGACAGATAGCAATCAGCCCCAGCATTTT	CSVGTDSNQPQHF	many	TRBJ1-5	TRBV29-1	NA
TGTGCCAGCAGTTTACAGTTGGATCAGCCCCAGCATTTT	CASSLQLDQPQHF	many	TRBJ1-5	TRBV12-3/TRBV12-4	NA
TGTGCCAGCAGCTTAGGAGCGGGAGGGCCGATCACCCCCGGGGAGCTGTTTTTT	CASSLGAGGPITPGELFF	NA	TRBJ2-2	TRBV7-2	TRBD2
TGCAGTGCTAGTTTACAAGGGGATTCACCCCTCCACTTT	CSASLQGDSPLHF	many	TRBJ1-6	TRBV20-1	NA